A single sample is the source of the 20 T cell receptor beta chains below, sequenced in a study of radiotherapy plus CTLA-4 blockade in lung cancer. Assay used: immunoSEQ multiplex PCR; TCRdb lists only in-frame clones, some missing. The table shows tens of thousands of clones, with approximately 80% occurring only once. The input for sequencing was peripheral blood, taken from a patient treated with radiotherapy plus ipilimumab. These receptors were obtained from a human donor with non-small cell lung cancer who had stable disease on radiotherapy plus ipilimumab.

V gene TRBV15 combines with J gene TRBJ2-1; 7 nucleotides align to TRBD1. Germline V gene sequence: CDR1 LNHNV, CDR2 YYDKDF (reference sequence). V shed 0 bases, J shed 5 bases, and the junction held 4 bases outside the gene matches. The CDR3 extends over 15 amino acids. The CDR3 spells CATSRDGTANNEQFF. DNA for the CDR3: TGTGCCACCAGCAGAGACGGGACAGCTAACAATGAGCAGTTCTTC.

This chain uses TRBV13 with TRBJ2-2; either TRBD1 or TRBD2 may supply D (5 bases each). The germline V gene has CDR1 PRHDT and CDR2 FYEKMQ (reference sequence). The CDR3 is made up of 17 amino acids. Trimming took off 5 bases at V and 0 bases at J, with 16 bases between the two ends. The CDR3 loop reads CASSPPSGGTNTGELFF. The CDR3 bases are TGTGCCAGCAGCCCCCCCTCTGGGGGAACGAACACCGGGGAGCTGTTTTTT.

The table lists this clone with a count of one. V and J are TRBV9 and TRBJ2-1, with D tentatively TRBD1 or TRBD2 (6 bases each). The V end was cut by 1 base, the J end by 3 bases, with 14 bases between. Germline loops: CDR1 SGDLS, CDR2 YYNGEE. The CDR3 totals 16 residues. For the CDR3, the DNA is TGTGCCAGCAGCGTAAGAGGGGGGTCCGACTACAATGAGCAGTTCTTC. Protein sequence: CASSVRGGSDYNEQFF.

This rearrangement joins TRBV7-9 to TRBJ2-2; D is tentatively TRBD1 or TRBD2 (5 bases each). The CDR3 runs to 13 residues. V gave up 1 base and J gave up 6 bases, with 6 bases separating them. Germline values: CDR1 SEHNR, CDR2 FQNEAQ (reference sequence). The CDR3 here is CASSLGGAGELFF. The CDR3 DNA sequence: TGTGCCAGCAGCTTAGGAGGGGCCGGGGAGCTGTTTTTT.

This chain connects TRBV27 to TRBJ1-6; 7 nucleotides match TRBD1. Germline V gene lookup returns CDR1 MNHEY and CDR2 SMNVEV (reference sequence). Trimming cost V 4 bases and J 2 bases; bases outside gene matches: 5. The CDR3 loop spans 16 amino acids. CDR3 sequence: CASSSTGVAYNSPLHF. CDR3 DNA: TGTGCCAGCAGTTCCACAGGGGTGGCCTATAATTCACCCCTCCACTTT.

The V and J genes are TRBV5-6 and TRBJ1-6; TRBD1 matches 7 bases. The CDR3 is 16 residues long. V lost 3 bases and J lost 8; bases outside the gene matches: 11. From germline, CDR1 is SGHDT and CDR2 YYEEEE. The CDR3 loop is CASSYSKDRHDSPLHF. The CDR3 nucleotides are TGTGCCAGCAGCTACTCCAAGGACAGGCACGATTCACCCCTCCACTTT.

The chain combines TRBV28 with TRBJ1-4; D is unresolved. Germline CDR1 and CDR2: MDHEN and SYDVKM. The CDR3 is made up of 16 amino acids. V was trimmed by 1 base and J by 0 bases, leaving 9 bases between them. The CDR3 coding sequence is TGTGCCAGCAGTTTATTAACGGTCGCAACTAATGAAAAACTGTTTTTT. Protein sequence: CASSLLTVATNEKLFF. The whole variable domain, remainder taken from reference TRBV28 and TRBJ1-4, is DVKVTQSSRYLVKRTGEKVFLECVQDMDHENMFWYRQDPGLGLRLIYFSYDVKMKEKGDIPEGYSVSREKKERFSLILESASTNQTSMYLCASSLLTVATNEKLFFGSGTQLSVL.

The CDR3 sequence is CASSFSGLTAWSDTEAFF. DNA of the CDR3: TGTGCCAGCAGCTTCTCAGGGTTAACCGCCTGGAGTGACACTGAAGCTTTCTTT. This chain joins TRBV5-8 and TRBJ1-1; D perhaps matches TRBD1 (5 bases). V was trimmed by 2 bases and J by 3 bases, leaving 23 bases between them. The CDR3 is 18 residues long. Germline lookup yields CDR1 SGHTS and CDR2 YDEGEE.

Here the CDR3 reads CAINQGQYNTEAFF. The CDR3 bases are TGTGCCATCAACCAGGGACAGTATAACACTGAAGCTTTCTTT. The V and J genes are TRBV10-3 and TRBJ1-1; 7 bases are a match to TRBD1. Germline loops: CDR1 ENHRY, CDR2 SYGVKD. The ends lost 7 bases at V and 2 bases at J; junction bases unmatched: 7. The length of the CDR3 is 14 residues.

The chain employs TRBV29-1 and TRBJ1-1, with D possibly matching TRBD1 (5 bases). The V and J ends lost 5 bases and 10 bases respectively, with 14 bases between them. Germline CDR1 reads SQVTM; CDR2 reads ANQGSEA. The CDR3 length is 11 residues. DNA for the CDR3: TGCAGCGTTCCTTGGGGGTCCGGAGCTTTCTTT. Its protein is CSVPWGSGAFF.

The chain has TRBV28 and TRBJ1-6; TRBD1 matches at 7 bases. CDR3 size: 17 residues. The germline gives CDR1 MDHEN, CDR2 SYDVKM. V shed 6 bases, J shed 0 bases, and the junction held 8 bases outside the gene matches. The CDR3 region has the DNA TGTGCCAGCAGGCCCGGGACAGCCAGCTCCTATAATTCACCCCTCCACTTT. It codes for CASRPGTASSYNSPLHF.

This sequence joins TRBV19 and TRBJ2-4; TRBD2 matches 11 bases. CDR3 size: 19 residues. Germline V gene data show CDR1 as LNHDA and CDR2 as SQIVND (reference sequence). After removal of 4 bases from V and 4 bases from J, the junction contained 15 bases not matched to a gene. This CDR3 is CASSKRTTGTSGPKNIQYF. The CDR3 region has the DNA TGTGCCAGTAGTAAGAGAACGACCGGGACTAGCGGTCCAAAAAACATTCAGTACTTC.

The chain carries TRBV5-1 and TRBJ2-7, with D possibly matching TRBD1 (5 bases). Germline assignment: CDR1 SGHRS and CDR2 YFSETQ. The CDR3 has 12 residues. The V end was cut by 2 bases, the J end by 4 bases, with 7 bases between. The CDR3 region has the DNA TGCGCCAGCAGCTTCTCAGGGTACGAGCAGTACTTC. Translation: CASSFSGYEQYF.

This clone appeared a few times. This chain links TRBV11-2 with TRBJ1-5; the match to TRBD1 covers 7 bases. The CDR3 is 13 amino acids. The germline V gene encodes CDR1 SGHAT and CDR2 FQNNGV. With V trimmed by 5 bases and J by 6 bases, 4 bases remained unmatched. For the CDR3, the DNA is TGTGCCAGCAGCACGGGGACAGCTCAGCCCCAGCATTTT. Protein: CASSTGTAQPQHF.

The chain employs TRBV19 and TRBJ2-7; D is possibly TRBD1 or TRBD2 (5 bases each). The germline V gene encodes CDR1 LNHDA and CDR2 SQIVND (reference sequence). The CDR3 consists of 17 residues. Trimming left V 3 bases short and J 3 bases short, with 21 bases between. Written as DNA, the CDR3 is TGTGCCAGTAGTATGTCGGCTTTGGGCAGGGAGTACTACGAGCAGTACTTC. Protein product: CASSMSALGREYYEQYF.

CDR3 sequence (DNA): TGTGCCAGTAGTTCTTATGGGACAGGGGACGAAAAACTGTTTTTT. Translated: CASSSYGTGDEKLFF. The chain uses TRBV19 and TRBJ1-4; TRBD1 aligns across 10 bases. CDR3 length: 15 residues. Trimming removed 5 bases from V and 8 bases from J; junction bases left unmatched: 8. Looked up from germline, CDR1 is LNHDA and CDR2 is SQIVND (reference sequence).

This chain joins TRBV19 and TRBJ2-5, with D uncertain. Germline V gives CDR1 LNHDA, CDR2 SQIVND (reference sequence). The CDR3 loop spans 11 amino acids. V dropped 5 bases and J dropped 2 bases, with 3 bases sitting between them. The DNA of the CDR3 is TGTGCCAGTAGTCATCAAGAGACCCAGTACTTC. Translation gives CASSHQETQYF.

The gene calls are TRBV6-4 and TRBJ2-3; 14 bases align to TRBD2. Germline V gene lookup returns CDR1 MRHNA and CDR2 SNTAGT. The trim removed 5 bases at V and 3 bases at J, leaving 7 bases unmatched. The CDR3 extends over 17 amino acids. CDR3 loop: CASSRTSGGPRTDTQYF. Here the CDR3 DNA reads TGTGCCAGCAGTCGGACTAGCGGGGGGCCGAGGACAGATACGCAGTATTTT.

The chain uses TRBV14 and TRBJ1-1, with TRBD1 as a possible D gene (5 bases). V dropped 1 base and J dropped 5 bases, with 11 bases sitting between them. Per germline, CDR1 SGHDN and CDR2 FVKESK. The CDR3 extends over 14 amino acids. CDR3 sequence reads: CASSQVRGATEAFF. In DNA form, the CDR3 reads TGTGCCAGCAGCCAAGTGAGAGGGGCGACTGAAGCTTTCTTT.

V is TRBV4-1 and J is TRBJ2-2, with TRBD1 matching over 9 bases. Losses at the gene ends were 2 bases for V and 4 bases for J; bases not matched to a gene: 5. Germline-derived CDR1 and CDR2 are MGHRA and YSYEKL. CDR3 length: 16 amino acids. CDR3 in DNA: TGCGCCAGCAGCCAAAGGGTGGGACAGGGCACCGGGGAGCTGTTTTTT. It translates to CASSQRVGQGTGELFF.